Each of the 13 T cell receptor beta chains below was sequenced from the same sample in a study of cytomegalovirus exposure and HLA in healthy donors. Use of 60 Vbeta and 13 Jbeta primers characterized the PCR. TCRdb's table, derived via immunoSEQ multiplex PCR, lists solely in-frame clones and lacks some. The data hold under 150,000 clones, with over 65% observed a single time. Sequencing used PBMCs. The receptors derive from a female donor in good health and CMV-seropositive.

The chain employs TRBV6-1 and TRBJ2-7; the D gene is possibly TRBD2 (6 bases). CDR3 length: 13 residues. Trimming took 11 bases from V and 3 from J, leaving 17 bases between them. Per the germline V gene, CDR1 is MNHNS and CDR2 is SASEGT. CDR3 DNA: TGTGCCTGCCTCCCCGGGACTGTCTACGAGCAGTACTTC. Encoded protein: CACLPGTVYEQYF.

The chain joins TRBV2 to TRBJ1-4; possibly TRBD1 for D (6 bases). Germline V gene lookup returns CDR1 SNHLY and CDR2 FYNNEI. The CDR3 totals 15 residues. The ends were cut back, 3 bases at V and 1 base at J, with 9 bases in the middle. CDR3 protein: CASSDRGGTNEKLFF. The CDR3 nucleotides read TGTGCCAGCAGTGACAGAGGGGGAACTAATGAAAAACTGTTTTTT.

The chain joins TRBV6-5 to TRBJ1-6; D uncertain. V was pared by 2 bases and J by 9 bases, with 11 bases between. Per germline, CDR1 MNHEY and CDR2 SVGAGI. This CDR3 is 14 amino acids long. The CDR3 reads CASSYEGAGSPLHF. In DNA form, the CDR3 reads TGTGCCAGCAGTTACGAGGGCGCGGGTTCACCCCTCCACTTT.

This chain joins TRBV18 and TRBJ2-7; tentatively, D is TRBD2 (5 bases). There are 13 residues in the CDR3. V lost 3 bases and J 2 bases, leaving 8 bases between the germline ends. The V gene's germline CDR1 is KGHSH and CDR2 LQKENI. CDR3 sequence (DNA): TGTGCCAGCTCACCTCCGGGGACCTACGAGCAGTACTTC. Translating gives CASSPPGTYEQYF.

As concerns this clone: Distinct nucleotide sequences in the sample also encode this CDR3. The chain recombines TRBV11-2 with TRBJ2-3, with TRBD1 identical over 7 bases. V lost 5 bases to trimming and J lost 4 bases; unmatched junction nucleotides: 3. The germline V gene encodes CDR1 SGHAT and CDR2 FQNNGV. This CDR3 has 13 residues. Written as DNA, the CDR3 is TGTGCCAGCAGCCTTGACAGGGCAGATACGCAGTATTTT. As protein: CASSLDRADTQYF.

Written as DNA, the CDR3 is TGTGCCAGCAGCTTAGCGTTTGGCAGGGGGGAGACCCAGTACTTC. Its protein product is CASSLAFGRGETQYF. The chain links TRBV7-6 to TRBJ2-5, with TRBD1 identical over 7 bases. With V trimmed by 0 bases and J by 5 bases, 6 bases remained unmatched. The CDR3 spans 15 residues. Germline loops: CDR1 SGHVS, CDR2 FNYEAQ.

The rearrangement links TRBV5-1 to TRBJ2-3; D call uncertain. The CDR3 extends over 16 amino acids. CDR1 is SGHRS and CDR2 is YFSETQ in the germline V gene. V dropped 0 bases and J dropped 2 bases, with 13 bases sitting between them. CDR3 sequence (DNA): TGCGCCAGCAGCTTGGCCCCCCAGATCCCCACAGATACGCAGTATTTT. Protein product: CASSLAPQIPTDTQYF.

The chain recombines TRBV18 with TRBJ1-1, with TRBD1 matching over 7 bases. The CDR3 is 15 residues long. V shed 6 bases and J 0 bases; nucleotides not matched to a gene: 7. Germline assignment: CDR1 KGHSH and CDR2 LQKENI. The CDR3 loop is CASSLGGGMNTEAFF. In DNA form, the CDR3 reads TGTGCCAGCTCCTTAGGGGGCGGGATGAACACTGAAGCTTTCTTT.

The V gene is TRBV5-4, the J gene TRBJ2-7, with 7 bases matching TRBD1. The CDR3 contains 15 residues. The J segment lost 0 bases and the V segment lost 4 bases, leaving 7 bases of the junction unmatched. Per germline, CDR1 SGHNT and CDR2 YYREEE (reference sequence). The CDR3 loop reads CASSKQGGASYEQYF. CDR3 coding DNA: TGTGCCAGCAGCAAGCAAGGGGGCGCCTCCTACGAGCAGTACTTC.

The CDR3 loop reads CASSISFYNEQFF. Written as DNA, the CDR3 is TGTGCCAGTAGTATAAGCTTTTACAATGAGCAGTTCTTC. J is TRBJ2-1 and V is TRBV19; D is unresolved. The germline V gene encodes CDR1 LNHDA and CDR2 SQIVND (reference sequence). CDR3 length equals 13 residues. Trimming pared 2 bases from V and 4 bases from J, leaving 6 bases between.

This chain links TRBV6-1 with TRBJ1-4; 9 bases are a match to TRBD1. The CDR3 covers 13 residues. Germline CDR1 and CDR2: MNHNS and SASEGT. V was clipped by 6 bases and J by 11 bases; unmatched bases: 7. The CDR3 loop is CASRGTGMRKLFF. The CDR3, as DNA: TGTGCCAGCAGGGGGACAGGGATGAGGAAACTGTTTTTT.

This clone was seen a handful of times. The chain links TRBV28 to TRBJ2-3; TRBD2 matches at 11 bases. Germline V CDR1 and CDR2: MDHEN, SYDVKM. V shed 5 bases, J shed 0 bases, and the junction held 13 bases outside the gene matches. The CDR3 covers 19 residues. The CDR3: CASSPSGTSGLSSTDTQYF. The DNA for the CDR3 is TGTGCCAGCAGTCCCTCCGGGACTAGCGGCCTCTCGAGCACAGATACGCAGTATTTT.

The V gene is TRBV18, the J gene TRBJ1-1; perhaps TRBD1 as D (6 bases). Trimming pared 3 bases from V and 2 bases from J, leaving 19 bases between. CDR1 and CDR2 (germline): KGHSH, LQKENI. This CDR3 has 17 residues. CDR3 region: CASSPAWGGHTNTEAFF. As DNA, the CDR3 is TGTGCCAGCTCACCGGCTTGGGGGGGCCATACAAACACTGAAGCTTTCTTT.